This is a list of T cell receptor beta chains from one sample in a study of technical replicates of blood from a few donors. Profiled with immunoSEQ multiplex PCR; TCRdb holds only in-frame clones, not every one. In the table there are approximately 50,000 clones, 70% to 90% of which are singletons. Sequenced material: PBMCs. The receptors were sampled from a human donor in good health. Some clones in this sample may be carry-over from other donors' samples. Both conserved end residues are part of each CDR3. D genes are given only for firm matches. Only some rows state a clone size, as once, few, many or a class for expanded clones.

>TRBV5-8|TRBJ1-1|NA|NA
TGTGCCAGCAGCTTGGTTGACTCGCAGAACACTGAAGCTTTCTTT
CASSLVDSQNTEAFF
>TRBV27|TRBJ2-7|NA|once
TGTGCCAGCAGTTTATGGGCCACAGGGCCCTACGAGCAGTACTTC
CASSLWATGPYEQYF
>TRBV6-4|TRBJ2-3|TRBD1|NA
TGTGCCAGCAGTCGGACAGGGGGCATGGATACGCAGTATTTT
CASSRTGGMDTQYF
>TRBV9|TRBJ2-6|TRBD1|NA
TGTGCCAGCAGCGAAAGGGGGACAGGACGCTCTGGGGCCAACGTCCTGACTTTC
CASSERGTGRSGANVLTF
>TRBV10-3|TRBJ2-1|TRBD2|NA
TGTGCCATCAGTGAGGGAGGGACTAGACCTCGCGGGCAGTTCTTC
CAISEGGTRPRGQFF
>TRBV29-1|TRBJ2-1|NA|NA
TGCACCCCTGGGCATGAGCAGTTCTTC
CTPGHEQFF
>TRBV14|TRBJ1-4|NA|few
TGTGCCAGCAGCCAGTCTGTCCTGGAAAAACTGTTTTTT
CASSQSVLEKLFF
>TRBV7-9|TRBJ2-3|TRBD2|NA
TGTGCCACTACTCAGGGAGGGCCCTTGAGCACAGATACGCAGTATTTT
CATTQGGPLSTDTQYF
>TRBV2|TRBJ2-2|NA|once
TGTGCCAGCCTCCGAGACAGGAACACCGGGGAGCTGTTTTTT
CASLRDRNTGELFF
>TRBV5-1|TRBJ2-7|NA|NA
TGCGCCAGCAACTTGGGTCAGGGTAAGGCCTACGAGCAGTACTTC
CASNLGQGKAYEQYF
>TRBV5-1|TRBJ2-7|NA|NA
TGCGCCAGCAGGGCAGATCAGGACGAGCAGTACTTC
CASRADQDEQYF
>TRBV7-2|TRBJ1-6|NA|NA
TGTGCCAGCAGCGTCGGGGTTAGGGTCGACGGCAATTCACCCCTCCACTTT
CASSVGVRVDGNSPLHF
>TRBV11-2|TRBJ2-1|TRBD2|NA
TGTGCCAGCAGCTTAATTAGCGGGGGGTTTAGCTCCTACAATGAGCAGTTCTTC
CASSLISGGFSSYNEQFF
>TRBV27|TRBJ2-5|NA|NA
TGTGCCAGCAGGGAGGGAGGAAAGACCCAGTACTTC
CASREGGKTQYF
>TRBV25-1|TRBJ2-3|NA|NA
TGTGCCAGCAGTGAATCGATGACGGGAAGCACAGATACGCAGTATTTT
CASSESMTGSTDTQYF
>TRBV7-9|TRBJ2-7|NA|NA
TGTGCCAGTATTAAAACAGACCAGGGCGCCTACGAGCAGTACTTC
CASIKTDQGAYEQYF
>TRBV19|TRBJ2-2|NA|NA
TGTGCCAGTAGTATTGTTTATAGGAGGGTCGGGGCCGGGGAGCTGTTTTTT
CASSIVYRRVGAGELFF
>TRBV5-4|TRBJ1-1|NA|few
TGTGCCAGCAGCCTCAGGGCGAACACTGAAGCTTTCTTT
CASSLRANTEAFF
>TRBV13|TRBJ2-5|NA|NA
TGTGCCAGCAGCTTTTATCGGGAGACCCAGTACTTC
CASSFYRETQYF
>TRBV10-3|TRBJ2-3|NA|NA
TGTGCCACCGGGGGAGACACAGATACGCAGTATTTT
CATGGDTDTQYF
>TRBV29-1|TRBJ2-1|NA|NA
TGCAGCGTTGAGGGGAGTTCCTACAATGAGCAGTTCTTC
CSVEGSSYNEQFF
>TRBV6-5|TRBJ2-1|NA|NA
TGTGCCAGCAGTTACTCGACTAACCACTACAATGAGCAGTTCTTC
CASSYSTNHYNEQFF
>TRBV25-1|TRBJ1-1|TRBD1|NA
TGTGCCAGCAGTGACCCGACAGGGGGATGGAACACTGAAGCTTTCTTT
CASSDPTGGWNTEAFF
>TRBV27|TRBJ2-7|NA|NA
TGTGCCAGCAGCCAGTTCAGGGGCGACGAGCAGTACTTC
CASSQFRGDEQYF
>TRBV6-6|TRBJ2-3|NA|NA
TGTGCCAGCAGTCTAAGTATTACGCAGTATTTT
CASSLSITQYF